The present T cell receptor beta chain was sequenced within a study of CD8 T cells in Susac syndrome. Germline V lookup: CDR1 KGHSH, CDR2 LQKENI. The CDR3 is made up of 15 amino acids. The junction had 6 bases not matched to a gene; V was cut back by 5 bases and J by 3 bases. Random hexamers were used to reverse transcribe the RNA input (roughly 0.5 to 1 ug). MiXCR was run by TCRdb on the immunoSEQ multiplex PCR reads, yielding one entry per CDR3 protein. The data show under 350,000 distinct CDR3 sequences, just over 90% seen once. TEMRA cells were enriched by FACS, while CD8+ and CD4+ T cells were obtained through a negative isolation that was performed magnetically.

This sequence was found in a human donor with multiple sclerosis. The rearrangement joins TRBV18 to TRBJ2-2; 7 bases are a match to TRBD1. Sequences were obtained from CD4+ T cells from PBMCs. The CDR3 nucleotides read TGTGCCAGCTCATCGGGACAGAGCCACACCGGGGAGCTGTTTTTT. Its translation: CASSSGQSHTGELFF.